This T cell receptor beta chain originates from a study of blood T cell repertoires in COVID-19. Study as a whole: Samples came from the United States, Italy and Spain, spanning acute and convalescent COVID-19. PBMCs, B-cell-depleted T cells, or T cells were the source of the cDNA or gDNA that made up the material.

Germline CDR1 is MRHNA and CDR2 is SNTAGT. The V gene end was trimmed by 1 base and the J gene end by 6 bases; junction bases not matched to a gene: 5. The CDR3 extends over 15 amino acids. Clones were read by immunoSEQ multiplex PCR, and TCRdb kept only the in-frame ones, dropping some. Counted here are 120,000 to 150,000 clones, roughly 80% occurring once; the ten biggest clones make up 16%. In this sample, this clone turned up once. The sequence came from a man in his fifties or sixties with acute or convalescent COVID-19. The source material was peripheral blood. The chain couples TRBV6-4 to TRBJ2-1, with 8 positions matching TRBD1. CDR3 DNA: TGTGCCAGCAGTGACTATAAAACAGGGGGCAATGAGCAGTTCTTC. Translating it yields CASSDYKTGGNEQFF.